This TCR beta chain was found in a study of graft-versus-host responses after intestinal transplantation (dated by TCRdb to the early 2020s). Context from the whole study: The transplants that recipients received were multivisceral, liver-intestinal, or isolated intestinal. All recipients received anti-thymocyte globulin induction followed by maintenance tacrolimus and steroids for around three years. After intestinal transplantation, graft-versus-host and host-versus-graft alloreactive T cell clones were followed in the graft, circulation and bone marrow using bulk TCR-beta CDR3 sequencing. To identify alloreactive clones, pre-transplant mixed lymphocyte reaction products were sequenced and compared with unstimulated pre-transplant donor and recipient T cells. Donor T cell macrochimerism was defined as a peak of at least 4% donor T cells among recipient peripheral blood mononuclear cells. The cohort enrolled fewer than 25 intestinal transplant recipients including one retransplant, and a few patients lacking pretransplant specimens were excluded. Instead of going to the commercial service, samples from a few later patients were sequenced in-house on an Illumina MiSeq and processed with MiXCR.

In the first month after transplant, blood samples were collected up to 4 times, and after that at least monthly when available. The germline V gene provides CDR1 SGHDT and CDR2 YYEEEE. Including cysteine and phenylalanine, the CDR3 has 16 amino acids. The entry retains the CDR3 DNA only, 48 bases that are in frame from base 1. Ends trimmed: V by 0 bases, J by 4 bases; bases unmatched to a gene: 9. Comment on this clone: Its antigen remains undetermined. Within one base of it there is no much larger clone, and no base qualities were kept.

Libraries were constructed by the immunoSEQ multiplex PCR assay. Adaptive Biotechnologies carried out high-throughput TCR-beta CDR3 sequencing of genomic DNA for most patients. Concerning the study's data processing: TCR sequencing data were retrieved from Adaptive's ImmunoSEQ software for around 20 patients, whereas three other patients were processed with MiXCR and VDJtools. Because the origin of CDR3 nucleotide sequences shared between donor and recipient could not be assigned, those sequences were removed. To be classed as alloreactive, a clone needed at least 2-fold expansion over unstimulated cells and a minimum CFSE-low frequency of 0.002% (template counts) or 0.001% (read counts). Mappable clones were those detected in sequenced pre-transplant spleen, lymph node, or MLR CFSE-low populations of the donor or recipient. The cumulative frequency of alloreactive clones was calculated as a percentage of all sequences, weighted by copy number. The table comes from immuneACCESS by way of TCRdb, which keeps in-frame sequences with V and J called. Part of the clones is missing from these tables; in studies checked, under half for an unresolved V gene and the rest for unknown reasons. The V and J calls and clone size were taken over from that table, and D and trimming were inferred from the DNA. Across this sample there are 60,000 or so clones, with about 90% seen only once. The biggest ten clones account for 2.5% to 3% of the sample.

What the authors observed across the whole study: GvH clones turned up in recipient bone marrow, with some appearing earlier in ileal mucosa or blood, a pattern consistent with an intestinal mucosal origin. Early after transplant, peak levels of circulating GvH clones were found to be associated with declines in HvG clones. Patients with donor T cell macrochimerism had high GvH to HvG T cell clonal ratios in their allografts. The conclusions were limited by the relatively low number and heterogeneity of the intestinal transplant patients.

The source is a human patient who received an intestinal transplant, so some T cells may come from the graft donor. The sequence links TRBV5-6 to TRBJ2-5, with 7 bases in between that match TRBD1. The sequences come from PBMCs, collected around 120 days after intestinal transplantation. The DNA is TGTGCCAGCAGCTTGGCCCCCGCAGGGGGAAGAGAGACCCAGTACTTC. This encodes CASSLAPAGGRETQYF.